The 18 T cell receptor beta chains reported below all come from one sample, sequenced in a study of T cells in Graves' hyperthyroidism and ophthalmopathy. RNA transcripts provided the source from which TCR beta CDR3 regions were amplified. A set of HTBI primers served as the primers for a first-round RT-PCR of the TCR CDR3. TCRdb processed the multiplex PCR reads anew with MiXCR; each CDR3 protein has one entry. The sample holds roughly 400,000 distinct CDR3 sequences, around a sixth seen once. Sequencing was done on a sample of blood. These receptors were taken from a woman under 30 with Graves' hyperthyroidism that later progressed to Graves' ophthalmopathy.

This clonotype has at least ten counts. The genes are TRBV2 and TRBJ2-1; 14 bases match TRBD2. This CDR3 contains 14 residues. With 6 bases clipped from V and 6 bases from J, the junction kept 1 base outside the gene matches. CDR1 and CDR2 (germline): SNHLY, FYNNEI. CDR3 bases: TGTGCCAGCAGAGGACTAGCGGGGGGCAATGAGCAGTTCTTC. Its protein is CASRGLAGGNEQFF.

This clonotype was recorded at least ten times. The chain combines TRBV7-9 with TRBJ2-3, with D possibly matching TRBD2 (6 bases). From germline, CDR1 is SEHNR and CDR2 FQNEAQ (reference sequence). The CDR3 has 17 amino acids. Trimming removed 2 bases at V and 1 base at J, with 16 bases between. As DNA, the CDR3 is TGTGCCAGCAGCTTAATCGAAAGCGGGCCCGGCACAGATACGCAGTATTTT. Translation: CASSLIESGPGTDTQYF.

This clonotype has ten or more counts. V is TRBV3-1 and J is TRBJ2-3, with 13 bases lining up with TRBD2. The germline gives CDR1 LGHDT, CDR2 YNNKEL (reference sequence). The CDR3 loop spans 20 amino acids. V was clipped by 6 bases and J by 1 base; unmatched bases: 16. CDR3: CASRYYTPGLAGKGTDTQYF. CDR3 nucleotide sequence: TGTGCCAGCAGATATTACACACCGGGACTAGCGGGAAAGGGCACAGATACGCAGTATTTT.

This clonotype was counted between two and nine times. The chain recombines TRBV20-1 with TRBJ2-1; perhaps D is TRBD1 or TRBD2 (5 bases each). Germline-derived CDR1 and CDR2 are DFQATT and SNEGSKA (reference sequence). Trimming stripped 4 bases from V and 15 bases from J, with 16 bases between. The CDR3 spans 11 residues. The CDR3: CSATEVRGRFF. The CDR3 region has the DNA TGCAGTGCTACTGAGGTCCGGGGCAGGTTCTTC.

This clonotype has ten or more counts. The CDR3 here is CASSLIQGYGYTF. The CDR3, as DNA: TGTGCCAGCAGTTTAATTCAGGGCTATGGCTACACCTTC. V usage is TRBV27 and J usage is TRBJ1-2, with D possibly matching TRBD1 (5 bases). Germline CDR1 reads MNHEY; CDR2 reads SMNVEV (reference sequence). This CDR3 is 13 amino acids long. V lost 2 bases, J lost 4 bases, and 8 bases lay in between.

Details on this clonotype: Germline and junction disagree at one end, which may indicate a read error. The V gene is TRBV28, the J gene TRBJ2-6, with 8 bases aligning to TRBD1. The V gene's germline CDR1 is MDHEN and CDR2 SYDVKM. CDR3 length equals 16 residues. The CDR3 loop is CASSLGTGRGANVLTF. CDR3 DNA sequence: TGCGCCAGCAGCCTCGGGACAGGTCGTGGGGCCAACGTCCTGACTTTC. The full variable domain, completed using reference TRBV28 and TRBJ2-6, is DVKVTQSSRYLVKRTGEKVFLECVQDMDHENMFWYRQDPGLGLRLIYFSYDVKMKEKGDIPEGYSVSREKKERFSLILESASTNQTSMYLCASSLGTGRGANVLTFGAGSRLTVL.

This clonotype was observed a few times. The chain is built from TRBV7-2 and TRBJ2-5; TRBD1 is a possible D gene (5 bases). V was cut by 5 bases and J by 2 bases, with 18 bases left in between. The length of the CDR3 is 16 residues. CDR1 is SGHTA and CDR2 is FQGNSA in the germline V gene. The CDR3 here is CASSQRQNSIQETQYF. In DNA form, the CDR3 reads TGTGCCAGCAGCCAGAGACAGAATTCAATACAAGAGACCCAGTACTTC.

As concerns this clonotype: One end of the junction does not line up with germline, which may come from a read error. The rearrangement uses TRBV7-7 and TRBJ2-1; D is possibly TRBD1 (6 bases). CDR3 length equals 16 residues. Germline V lookup: CDR1 SSHAT, CDR2 FNYEAQ (reference sequence). In DNA, the CDR3 is TGTGCTAGCAGCAGTACCAGGGGCCCCCCCTACAATGAGCAGTTCTTC. This gives the protein CASSSTRGPPYNEQFF.

V usage is TRBV9 and J usage is TRBJ2-3; 7 bases map to TRBD2. Germline CDR1 reads SGDLS; CDR2 reads YYNGEE. J lost 2 bases, V lost 4 bases, and 7 bases had no gene match. The CDR3 runs to 15 residues. DNA for the CDR3: TGTGCCAGCAGCTCGGTGAGCGGGGACACAGATACGCAGTATTTT. Protein product: CASSSVSGDTDTQYF.

This clonotype has ten or more counts. The chain recombines TRBV6-2 or TRBV6-3 with TRBJ2-7, with D hard to call. V lost 6 bases and J lost 0, with 6 bases in between. Germline CDR1 reads MNHEY; CDR2 reads SVGEGT. This CDR3 region has 12 residues. The CDR3 protein is CASRQGSYEQYF. Written as DNA, the CDR3 is TGTGCCAGCAGACAAGGCTCCTACGAGCAGTACTTC.

For this clonotype: This may stem from a read error, because a much larger clone lies one nucleotide away. The gene calls are TRBV30 and TRBJ2-3; no clear D gene. V lost 2 bases to trimming and J lost 2 bases, with 11 bases between them. Germline CDR1 and CDR2: GTSNPN and SVGIG (reference sequence). The CDR3 covers 14 residues. The CDR3 loop is CAWSTETATDTQYF. CDR3 in DNA: TGTGCCTGGAGTACCGAGACTGCCACAGATACGCAGTATTTT.

This clonotype was observed a few times. The DNA of the CDR3 is TGTGCCAGCAGCGTATCCACCACTGGAGGATTAACTGAAGCTTTCTTT. Translating it yields CASSVSTTGGLTEAFF. The rearrangement uses TRBV9 and TRBJ1-1, with D unclear. V was trimmed by 1 base and J by 5 bases, leaving 18 bases between them. Germline V gives CDR1 SGDLS, CDR2 YYNGEE. CDR3 length: 16 amino acids.

This clonotype was seen many times. The chain has TRBV29-1 and TRBJ2-2; TRBD1 matches at 11 bases. The length of the CDR3 is 17 residues. V lost 6 bases and J lost 6; bases outside the gene matches: 15. From germline, CDR1 is SQVTM and CDR2 ANQGSEA. The DNA for the CDR3 is TGCAGCGTATGTCACGGGACAGGGGGTCTCTTATCCGGGGAGCTGTTTTTT. Translating gives CSVCHGTGGLLSGELFF.

This rearrangement joins TRBV27 to TRBJ1-5, with D perhaps TRBD1 (6 bases). Germline CDR1 reads MNHEY; CDR2 reads SMNVEV (reference sequence). The V and J ends lost 10 bases and 5 bases respectively, with 12 bases between them. CDR3 length: 12 residues. CDR3 DNA: TGTGCCATTGGACAGACCCATCAGCCCCAGCATTTT. Translation gives CAIGQTHQPQHF.

This clonotype was picked up a small number of times. The chain carries TRBV20-1 and TRBJ2-7; 9 bases map to TRBD2. Germline values: CDR1 DFQATT, CDR2 SNEGSKA (reference sequence). This CDR3 contains 13 residues. With 6 bases clipped from V and 0 bases from J, the junction kept 3 bases outside the gene matches. CDR3 loop: CSAYSGSSYEQYF. In nucleotides, the CDR3 is TGCAGTGCGTATAGCGGGAGCTCCTACGAGCAGTACTTC.

This clonotype was counted ten times or more. This chain uses TRBV6-1 with TRBJ1-4; D might be TRBD1 (5 bases). Looked up from germline, CDR1 is MNHNS and CDR2 is SASEGT. Trimming stripped 8 bases from V and 8 bases from J, with 15 bases between. CDR3 length: 13 amino acids. The CDR3 spells CASRPGPLEKLFF. CDR3 coding DNA: TGTGCCAGCCGGCCAGGGCCACTGGAAAAACTGTTTTTT.

There are many counts of this clonotype. The chain has TRBV11-2 and TRBJ1-4; D not certain. V lost 2 bases to trimming and J lost 10 bases, with 14 bases between them. Germline V lookup: CDR1 SGHAT, CDR2 FQNNGV. The CDR3 is 14 amino acids. Here the CDR3 DNA reads TGTGCCAGCAGCTTACCGGGGATTGTGGGAAAACTGTTTTTT. Amino acids: CASSLPGIVGKLFF.

This clonotype was seen a handful of times. The rearrangement links TRBV27 to TRBJ2-7; D uncertain. The CDR3 extends over 13 amino acids. Per germline, CDR1 MNHEY and CDR2 SMNVEV (reference sequence). V shed 5 bases and J shed 4 bases, with 12 bases lying between them. The CDR3 is CASSPSVRYEQYF. CDR3 nucleotides: TGTGCCAGCAGTCCTTCGGTAAGGTACGAGCAGTACTTC.